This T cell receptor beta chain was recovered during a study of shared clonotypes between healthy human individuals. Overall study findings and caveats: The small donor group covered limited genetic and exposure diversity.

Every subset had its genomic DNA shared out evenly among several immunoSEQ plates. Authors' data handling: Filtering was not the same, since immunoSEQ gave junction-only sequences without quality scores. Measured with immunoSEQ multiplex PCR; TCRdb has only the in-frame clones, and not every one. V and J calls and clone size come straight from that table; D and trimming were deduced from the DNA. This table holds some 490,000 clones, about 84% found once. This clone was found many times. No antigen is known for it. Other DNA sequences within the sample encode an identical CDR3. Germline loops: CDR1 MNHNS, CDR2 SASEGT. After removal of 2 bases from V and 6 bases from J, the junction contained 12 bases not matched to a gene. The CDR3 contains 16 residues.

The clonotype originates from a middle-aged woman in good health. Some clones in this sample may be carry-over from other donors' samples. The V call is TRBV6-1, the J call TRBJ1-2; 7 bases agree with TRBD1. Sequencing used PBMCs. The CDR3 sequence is CASSEIRGGGVNGYTF. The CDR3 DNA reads TGTGCCAGCAGTGAAATTCGTGGAGGGGGCGTCAATGGCTACACCTTC.